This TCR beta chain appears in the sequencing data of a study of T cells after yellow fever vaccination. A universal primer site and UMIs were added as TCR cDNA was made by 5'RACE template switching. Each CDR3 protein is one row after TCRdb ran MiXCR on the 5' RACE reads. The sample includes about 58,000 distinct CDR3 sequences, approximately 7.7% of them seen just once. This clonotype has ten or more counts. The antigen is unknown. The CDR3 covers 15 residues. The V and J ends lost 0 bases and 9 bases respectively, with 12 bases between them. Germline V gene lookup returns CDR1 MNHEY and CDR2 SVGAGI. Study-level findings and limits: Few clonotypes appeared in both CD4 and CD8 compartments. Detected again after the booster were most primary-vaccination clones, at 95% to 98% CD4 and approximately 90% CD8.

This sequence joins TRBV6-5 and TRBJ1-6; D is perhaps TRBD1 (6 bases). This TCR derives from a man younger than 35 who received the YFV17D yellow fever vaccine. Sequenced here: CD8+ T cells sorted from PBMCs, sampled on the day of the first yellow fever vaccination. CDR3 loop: CASSYSTGLSSPLHF. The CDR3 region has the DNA TGTGCCAGCAGTTACTCTACAGGGCTTAGTTCACCCCTCCACTTT.